Sequencing of this T cell receptor (beta chain) was carried out in a study of shared clonotypes between healthy human individuals. Study-wide results and limits: Non-shared clonotypes had lower generation probabilities than clonotypes shared by all four sorted-subset donors.

As regards this clone: Its antigen remains unidentified.

Germline values: CDR1 LNHNV, CDR2 YYDKDF (reference sequence). The CDR3 runs 17 residues. Deletions cut 0 bases from V and 3 bases from J, with 15 bases between. The repertoire was sequenced with immunoSEQ multiplex PCR; TCRdb's copy has only in-frame clones and lacks some. The sample gives around 2,000,000 clones, 85% to 95% of which show up once; 0.13% is in the top ten. Material: naive CD4+ T cells sorted from blood. Subset described: CD45RA+ positively selected. The TCR sequence derives from a man in his late teens or twenties in good health. The chain has TRBV15 and TRBJ2-1, with D possibly TRBD1 on 5 matching bases. In DNA, the CDR3 is TGTGCCACCAGCAGAGAATTTGTGGGGCAGAACTACAATGAGCAGTTCTTC. Translation gives CATSREFVGQNYNEQFF.